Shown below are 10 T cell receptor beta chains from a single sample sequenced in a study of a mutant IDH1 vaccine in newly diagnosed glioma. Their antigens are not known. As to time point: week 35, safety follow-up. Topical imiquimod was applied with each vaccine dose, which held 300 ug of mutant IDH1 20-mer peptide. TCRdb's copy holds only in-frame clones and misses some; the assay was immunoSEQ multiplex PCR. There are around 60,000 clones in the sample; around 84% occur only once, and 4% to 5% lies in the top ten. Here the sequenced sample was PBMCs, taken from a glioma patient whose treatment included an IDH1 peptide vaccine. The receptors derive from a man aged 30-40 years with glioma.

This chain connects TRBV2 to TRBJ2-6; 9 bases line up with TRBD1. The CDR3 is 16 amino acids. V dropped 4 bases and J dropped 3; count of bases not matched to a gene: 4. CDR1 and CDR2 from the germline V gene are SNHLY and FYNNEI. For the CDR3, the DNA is TGTGCCAGCAGTGCCGGGACAGGGCATGGGGCCAACGTCCTGACTTTC. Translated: CASSAGTGHGANVLTF. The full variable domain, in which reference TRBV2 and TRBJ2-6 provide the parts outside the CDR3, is EPEVTQTPSHQVTQMGQEVILRCVPISNHLYFYWYRQILGQKVEFLVSFYNNEISEKSEIFDDQFSVERPDGSNFTLKIRSTKLEDSAMYFCASSAGTGHGANVLTFGAGSRLTVL.

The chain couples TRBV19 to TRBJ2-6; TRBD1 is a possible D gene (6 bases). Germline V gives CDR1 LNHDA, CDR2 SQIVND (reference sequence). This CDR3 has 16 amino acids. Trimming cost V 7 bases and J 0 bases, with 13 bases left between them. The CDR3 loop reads CASTPDSYSGANVLTF. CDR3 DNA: TGTGCCAGTACCCCGGACAGCTACTCTGGGGCCAACGTCCTGACTTTC.

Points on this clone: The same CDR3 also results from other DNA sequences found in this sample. The CDR3 sequence: CASRGPMAYEQYF. DNA for the CDR3: TGTGCCAGCAGAGGTCCTATGGCCTACGAGCAGTACTTC. V gene TRBV6-5 combines with J gene TRBJ2-7; the D is unclear. The CDR3 covers 13 residues. The V and J ends lost 6 bases and 2 bases respectively, with 11 bases between them. CDR1 is MNHEY and CDR2 is SVGAGI in the germline V gene.

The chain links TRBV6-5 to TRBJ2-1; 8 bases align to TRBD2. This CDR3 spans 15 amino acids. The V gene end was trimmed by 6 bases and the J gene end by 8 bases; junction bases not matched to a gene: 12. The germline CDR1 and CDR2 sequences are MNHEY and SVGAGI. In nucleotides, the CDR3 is TGTGCCAGCAGCCCTGGGACTAGTTTTTTCCATGAGCAGTTCTTC. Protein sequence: CASSPGTSFFHEQFF.

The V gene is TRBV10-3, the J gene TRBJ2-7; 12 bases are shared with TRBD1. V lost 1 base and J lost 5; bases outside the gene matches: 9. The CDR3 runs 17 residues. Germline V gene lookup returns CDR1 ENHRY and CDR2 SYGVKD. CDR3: CAISEFLGQGAQHEQYF. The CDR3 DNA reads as TGTGCCATCAGTGAGTTTCTGGGACAGGGGGCCCAGCACGAGCAGTACTTC.

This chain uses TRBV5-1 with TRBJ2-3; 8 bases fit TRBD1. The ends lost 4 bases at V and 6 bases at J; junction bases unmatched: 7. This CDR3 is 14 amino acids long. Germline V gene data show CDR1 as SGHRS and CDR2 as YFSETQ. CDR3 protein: CASSPGQGFDTQYF. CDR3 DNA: TGCGCCAGCAGCCCCGGACAGGGATTTGATACGCAGTATTTT.

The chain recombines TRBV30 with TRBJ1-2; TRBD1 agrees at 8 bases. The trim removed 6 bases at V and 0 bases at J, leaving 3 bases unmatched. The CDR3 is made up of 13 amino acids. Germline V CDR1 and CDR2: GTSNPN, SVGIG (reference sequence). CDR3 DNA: TGTGCCTGCTGGGACAGGTCTAACTATGGCTACACCTTC. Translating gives CACWDRSNYGYTF.

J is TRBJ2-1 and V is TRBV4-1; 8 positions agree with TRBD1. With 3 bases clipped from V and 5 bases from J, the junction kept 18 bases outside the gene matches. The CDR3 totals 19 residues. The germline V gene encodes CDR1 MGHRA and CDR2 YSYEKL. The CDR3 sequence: CASSHHPLGQGRRDNEQFF. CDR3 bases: TGCGCCAGCAGCCACCACCCTCTCGGACAGGGCCGAAGGGACAATGAGCAGTTCTTC.

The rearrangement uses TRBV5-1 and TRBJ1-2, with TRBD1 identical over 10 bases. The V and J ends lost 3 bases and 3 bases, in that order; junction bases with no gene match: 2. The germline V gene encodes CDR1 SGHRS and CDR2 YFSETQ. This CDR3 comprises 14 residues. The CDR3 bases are TGCGCCAGCAGCTGGGGGACAGGGGACTATGGCTACACCTTC. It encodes CASSWGTGDYGYTF.

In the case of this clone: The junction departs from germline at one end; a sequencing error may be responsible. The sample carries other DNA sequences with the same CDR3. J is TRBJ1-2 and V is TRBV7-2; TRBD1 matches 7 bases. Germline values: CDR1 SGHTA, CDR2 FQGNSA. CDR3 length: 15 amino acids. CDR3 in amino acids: CASSPQGFGNYGYTF. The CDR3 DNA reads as TGCGCCAGCAGCCCACAGGGGTTTGGAAACTATGGCTACACCTTC. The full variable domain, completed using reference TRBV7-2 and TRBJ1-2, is GAGVSQSPSNKVTEKGKDVELRCDPISGHTALYWYRQSLGQGLEFLIYFQGNSAPDKSGLPSDRFSAERTGGSVSTLTIQRTQQEDSAVYLCASSPQGFGNYGYTFGSGTRLTVV.